The clone carrying this T cell receptor beta chain was counted many times. Its antigen remains unknown. The authors made TCR beta cDNA from around 500 ng total RNA with a constant-region primer. Slightly modified ARM-PCR with three nested multiplex PCR rounds yielded TCR beta libraries. TRBV1-TRBV30 forward primers paired with a C-beta reverse primer drove the first two PCR rounds, roughly 10 cycles each. TCRdb processed the multiplex PCR reads anew with MiXCR; each CDR3 protein has one entry. The table has 50,000 to 60,000 distinct CDR3 sequences, 65% to 85% seen once. Co-extracted RNA and DNA came from around 20-30 mg of unsorted bulk tissue. Each participant had primary liver carcinoma, and surgical resection was the treatment. Each tumor had five separate regions sampled. The data originate from a study of tumor-infiltrating lymphocytes in primary liver carcinoma. Study-wide background: Patients were both men and women, whose ages ran from 30 to 69 years.

The CDR3 totals 12 residues. The germline V and J ends were trimmed by 6 bases and 6 bases, with 11 bases remaining between them. General study findings and limits: Researchers found tumor-adjacent and tumor-blood pairs overlapped less than tumor region pairs.

This clonotype was obtained from a man in his forties with primary liver carcinoma and hepatitis B virus infection. The chain carries TRBV12-3 or TRBV12-4 and TRBJ1-1; D unresolved. The sample taken for sequencing was liver tumor tissue from sampling region 5. This sample's subset: tumor region T5, tumor centre. CDR3 protein: CASRYVTAEAFF. As DNA, the CDR3 is TGTGCCAGCAGGTATGTGACGGCTGAAGCTTTCTTT.